These T cell receptor beta chains were read from a single sample in a study of CD4 T cells in relation to SARS-CoV-2 and coronaviruses. The repertoire was sequenced with immunoSEQ multiplex PCR; TCRdb's copy has only in-frame clones and lacks some. The sample holds 35,000 to 45,000 clones, 88% seen once. Material for sequencing was memory CD4+ T cells from PBMCs. These receptor sequences come from an adult with COVID-19. The CDR3 runs from the conserved cysteine through the conserved F or W. Fields, in order: V gene, J gene, D gene, CDR3 length, clone size, CDR3 DNA, CDR3 protein. The D gene is left open where the match is weak. A row's size may be missing; if present it is once, few, many or a size class.

>TRBV9|TRBJ2-2|NA|13|NA
TGTGCCAGCAGAGGGAGGGGGACCGGGGAGCTGTTTTTT
CASRGRGTGELFF
>TRBV5-4|TRBJ1-4|NA|18|once
TGTGCCAGCCACCCCGGGGCGCCAAGAGGGGCAACTAATGAAAAACTGTTTTTT
CASHPGAPRGATNEKLFF
>TRBV5-6|TRBJ1-6|NA|14|NA
TGTGCCAGCAGCTTCTGGGGGAATAATTCACCCCTCCACTTT
CASSFWGNNSPLHF
>TRBV5-1|TRBJ2-7|NA|13|once
TGCGCCAGCAGCTTGGGGGACAACTACGAGCAGTACTTC
CASSLGDNYEQYF
>TRBV2|TRBJ2-5|TRBD2|15|NA
TGTGCCAGCAGTGGGCTAGCGGGGGTTTCCGAGACCCAGTACTTC
CASSGLAGVSETQYF
>TRBV28|TRBJ2-3|NA|15|once
TGTGCCAGCAGTTTCCTCCAGGGGACCACAGATACGCAGTATTTT
CASSFLQGTTDTQYF
>TRBV6-6|TRBJ1-1|TRBD1|15|NA
TGTGCCAGCGCTTTCGCCGGGACAGCGAACACTGAAGCTTTCTTT
CASAFAGTANTEAFF
>TRBV5-4|TRBJ1-4|NA|16|NA
TGTGCCATCCACCGGGACCCCGACTCACGGAATGAAAAACTGTTTTTT
CAIHRDPDSRNEKLFF
>TRBV6-5|TRBJ1-2|TRBD1|12|NA
TGTGCCAGCCGGACAGGGAACTATGGCTACACCTTC
CASRTGNYGYTF
>TRBV11-2|TRBJ2-7|TRBD1|14|NA
TGTGCCAGCAGCTCCCAACAGGGGCCCTACGAGCAGTACTTC
CASSSQQGPYEQYF
>TRBV19|TRBJ1-5|TRBD1|14|NA
TGTGCCAGTACCCTGGGACAGTCCAATCAGCCCCAGCATTTT
CASTLGQSNQPQHF
>TRBV11-2|TRBJ2-1|TRBD2|16|NA
TGTGCCAGCAGCTTAGATGTAGCGGGGGGGACCAATGAGCAGTTCTTC
CASSLDVAGGTNEQFF
>TRBV5-1|TRBJ2-3|TRBD2|18|NA
TGCGCCAGCAGCGGGCGGACTAGCGGGGGAACTAGCACAGATACGCAGTATTTT
CASSGRTSGGTSTDTQYF
>TRBV9|TRBJ2-3|TRBD2|15|NA
TGTGCCAGCAGCGTTTCAGCGGGAGACACAGATACGCAGTATTTT
CASSVSAGDTDTQYF
>TRBV25-1|TRBJ1-1|NA|15|few
TGTGCCAGCAGTGTTACCGCAGGGAGGAACACTGAAGCTTTCTTT
CASSVTAGRNTEAFF
>TRBV7-2|TRBJ1-4|NA|14|few
TGTGCCAGCAGCTTAAACAGCGCTAATGAAAAACTGTTTTTT
CASSLNSANEKLFF
>TRBV28|TRBJ1-1|TRBD1|13|NA
TGTGCCAGCAGCGGAGGCAGGGGGATTGAAGCTTTCTTT
CASSGGRGIEAFF
>TRBV27|TRBJ1-5|NA|14|NA
TGTGCCAGCCGCCTCGGGGCAGTTAATCAGCCCCAGCATTTT
CASRLGAVNQPQHF
>TRBV6-2/TRBV6-3|TRBJ2-7|NA|12|NA
TGTGCCAGCAGTTCACGGTACCGCGAGCAGTACTTC
CASSSRYREQYF
>TRBV27|TRBJ2-3|NA|15|NA
TGTGCCAGCAGTTTATCGGTGGGGGGCAGGGATACGCAGTATTTT
CASSLSVGGRDTQYF
>TRBV18|TRBJ2-5|NA|13|NA
TGTGCCAGCTCACCCAGCGGAGGGGAGACCCAGTACTTC
CASSPSGGETQYF
>TRBV7-3|TRBJ2-2|TRBD1|14|NA
TGTGCCAGCAGCCGGGACAGGCGGACCGGGGAGCTGTTTTTT
CASSRDRRTGELFF
>TRBV14|TRBJ2-7|NA|13|NA
TGTGCCAGCAGCCAAGATCTTCGAGACATCCAGTACTTC
CASSQDLRDIQYF
>TRBV5-8|TRBJ2-1|NA|13|NA
TGTGCCAGCACCCGCAGGGTCGCCCATGAGCAGTTCTTC
CASTRRVAHEQFF
>TRBV7-2|TRBJ1-6|NA|14|NA
TGTGCCAGCAGCTTAGGGGATTATAATTCACCCCTCCACTTT
CASSLGDYNSPLHF
>TRBV3-1/TRBV3-2|TRBJ1-1|NA|15|NA
TGTGCGAGCACGACTCGCGGGGATTCTAACACTGAAGCTTTCTTT
CASTTRGDSNTEAFF
>TRBV7-2|TRBJ1-1|NA|16|NA
TGTGCCAGCAGCCCTCCCGTGAGGCTGCTGGACACTGAAGCTTTCTTT
CASSPPVRLLDTEAFF
>TRBV7-8|TRBJ2-3|NA|15|NA
TGTGCCAGCAGCCCGGGTGGTAACGCGGGTCACACGCAGTATTTT
CASSPGGNAGHTQYF
>TRBV5-6|TRBJ1-2|NA|13|NA
TGTGCCAGCACCCTTCTGAGGGCCGATGGCTACACCTTC
CASTLLRADGYTF
>TRBV27|TRBJ2-4|NA|15|NA
TGTGCCAGCAGCCCTGGGGCTCTAGCCAAAAACATTCAGTACTTC
CASSPGALAKNIQYF
>TRBV18|TRBJ1-6|TRBD1|15|few
TGTGCCAGCTCACCACTACAGGGGCATAATTCACCCCTCCACTTT
CASSPLQGHNSPLHF
>TRBV6-5|TRBJ2-1|TRBD1|13|NA
TGTGCCAGTCCCGGGGCAGGGGGCGGTGAGCAGTTCTTC
CASPGAGGGEQFF
>TRBV6-1|TRBJ2-7|NA|14|NA
TGTGCCAGCAGTGATCTTGGGGGGCCAGCGGAGCAGTACTTC
CASSDLGGPAEQYF
>TRBV5-8|TRBJ2-3|NA|15|NA
TGTGCCAGCAGCTTGGCTGGATCTAGCACAGATACGCAGTATTTT
CASSLAGSSTDTQYF
>TRBV4-2|TRBJ2-2|TRBD2|17|few
TGTGCCAGCAGCCTGGGGGGACAGCGGGAGGCAATGGGGGAGCTGTTTTTT
CASSLGGQREAMGELFF
>TRBV5-4|TRBJ2-7|TRBD1|15|NA
TGTGCCAGCAGCTTGTCCCCAGGGGGCTTAATCGAGCAGTACTTC
CASSLSPGGLIEQYF
>TRBV7-2|TRBJ2-4|TRBD2|15|NA
TGTGCCAGCAGCTTAGATCGGGGGGGCCGGGACATTCAGTACTTC
CASSLDRGGRDIQYF
>TRBV7-2|TRBJ2-1|NA|14|NA
TGTGCCAGCAGCCCCCAGGGGTCGCGCTCCGAGCAGTTCTTC
CASSPQGSRSEQFF
>TRBV7-9|TRBJ2-5|TRBD1|16|NA
TGTGCCAGCAGCTTCAGGACAGGGGGAAGTCAAGAGACCCAGTACTTC
CASSFRTGGSQETQYF
>TRBV19|TRBJ2-5|TRBD2|16|NA
TGTGCCAGTAGTCCCCTCAGGGAGGGGCGCAAAGAGACCCAGTACTTC
CASSPLREGRKETQYF
>TRBV28|TRBJ2-7|NA|18|NA
TGTGCCAGCAGTCCCCAGCCCCTCCCGAAACTAGTTTTCTACGAGCAGTACTTC
CASSPQPLPKLVFYEQYF
>TRBV24-1|TRBJ2-1|TRBD2|17|NA
TGTGCCACCAGTGATTCCATTACTAGCGGGGGGCCCAATGAGCAGTTCTTC
CATSDSITSGGPNEQFF
>TRBV5-5|TRBJ2-1|NA|13|NA
TGTGCCAGCAGCTCTCTGTCCTCCTACGGGCTGTTCTTC
CASSSLSSYGLFF
>TRBV19|TRBJ1-2|NA|12|NA
TGTGCCGCCTTGACCAGGAACTATGGCTACACCTTC
CAALTRNYGYTF
>TRBV9|TRBJ2-7|NA|15|NA
TGTGCCAGCAGCGTAGGGGTCCAGGGAGGGGGCGAGCAGTACTTC
CASSVGVQGGGEQYF
>TRBV12-3/TRBV12-4|TRBJ2-3|NA|12|NA
TGTGCCAGCAGCCACAGCACAGATACGCAGTATTTT
CASSHSTDTQYF
>TRBV4-1|TRBJ2-7|TRBD1|17|NA
TGCGCCAGCAGCCAAGATATAGGACAGGGTATGCGGTACGAGCAGTACTTC
CASSQDIGQGMRYEQYF
>TRBV30|TRBJ1-2|NA|15|NA
TGTGCCTGGACTCTGGGCCCCCAGGGGAGCCATGGCTACACCTTC
CAWTLGPQGSHGYTF
>TRBV7-9|TRBJ1-3|NA|14|NA
TGTGCCAGCAGCTCCGCGGGCTCTGGAAACACCATATATTTT
CASSSAGSGNTIYF
>TRBV7-7|TRBJ2-1|TRBD2|14|NA
TGTGCTAGCAGTCGGGGACTACCATACAATGAGCAGTTCTTC
CASSRGLPYNEQFF
>TRBV11-2|TRBJ2-2|NA|17|NA
TGTGCCAGCAGCTTATTTCATGGGATAGCGAACACCGGGGAGCTGTTTTTT
CASSLFHGIANTGELFF
>TRBV5-1|TRBJ2-3|TRBD2|16|NA
TGCGCCAGCAGCTTGGTTGCGGGGGGTCATGGAGATACGCAGTATTTT
CASSLVAGGHGDTQYF